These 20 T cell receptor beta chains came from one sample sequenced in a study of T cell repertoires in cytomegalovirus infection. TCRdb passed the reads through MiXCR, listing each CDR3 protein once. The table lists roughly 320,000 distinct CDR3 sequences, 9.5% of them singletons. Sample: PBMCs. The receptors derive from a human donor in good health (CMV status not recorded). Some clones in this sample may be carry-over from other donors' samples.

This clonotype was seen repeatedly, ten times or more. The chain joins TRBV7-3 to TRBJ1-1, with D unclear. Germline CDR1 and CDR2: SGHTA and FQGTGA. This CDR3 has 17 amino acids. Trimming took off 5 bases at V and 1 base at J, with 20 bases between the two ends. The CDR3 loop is CASSQGRVGGRNTEAFF. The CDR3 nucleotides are TGTGCCAGCAGCCAAGGTCGAGTGGGCGGAAGGAACACTGAAGCTTTCTTT.

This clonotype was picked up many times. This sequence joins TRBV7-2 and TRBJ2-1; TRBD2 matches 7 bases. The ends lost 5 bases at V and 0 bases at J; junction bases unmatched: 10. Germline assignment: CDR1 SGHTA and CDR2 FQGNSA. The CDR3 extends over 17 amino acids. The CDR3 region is CASSLGLGASSYNEQFF. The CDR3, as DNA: TGTGCCAGCAGCCTAGGACTAGGGGCGTCCTCCTACAATGAGCAGTTCTTC.

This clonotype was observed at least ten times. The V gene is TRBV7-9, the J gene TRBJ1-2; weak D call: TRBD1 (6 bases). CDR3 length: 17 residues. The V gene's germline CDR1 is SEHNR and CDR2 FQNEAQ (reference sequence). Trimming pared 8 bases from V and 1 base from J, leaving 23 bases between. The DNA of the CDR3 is TGTGCCAGCCAATTTCGGGGGGGCGATACCTTTAACTATGGCTACACCTTC. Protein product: CASQFRGGDTFNYGYTF. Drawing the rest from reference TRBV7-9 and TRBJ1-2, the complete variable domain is DTGVSQNPRHKITKRGQNVTFRCDPISEHNRLYWYRQTLGQGPEFLTYFQNEAQLEKSRLLSDRFSAERPKGSFSTLEIQRTEQGDSAMYLCASQFRGGDTFNYGYTFGSGTRLTVV.

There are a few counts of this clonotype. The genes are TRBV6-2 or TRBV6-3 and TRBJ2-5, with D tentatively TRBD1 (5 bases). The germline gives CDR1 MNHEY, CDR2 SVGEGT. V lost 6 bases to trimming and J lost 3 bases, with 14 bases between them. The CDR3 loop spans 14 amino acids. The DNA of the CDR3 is TGTGCCAGCAGCCAACTTGACAGAAAAGAGACCCAGTACTTC. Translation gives CASSQLDRKETQYF.

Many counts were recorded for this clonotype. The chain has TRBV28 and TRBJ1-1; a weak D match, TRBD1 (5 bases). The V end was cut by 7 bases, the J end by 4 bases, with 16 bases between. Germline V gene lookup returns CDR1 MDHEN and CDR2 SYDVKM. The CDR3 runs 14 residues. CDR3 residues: CASNPSWGGTEAFF. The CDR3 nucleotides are TGTGCCAGCAACCCCTCCTGGGGGGGCACTGAAGCTTTCTTT.

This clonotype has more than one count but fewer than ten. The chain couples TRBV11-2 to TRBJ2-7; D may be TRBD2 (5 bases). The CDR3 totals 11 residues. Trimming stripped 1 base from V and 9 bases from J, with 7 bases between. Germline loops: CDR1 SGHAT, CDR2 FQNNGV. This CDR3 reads CASSLAGWQYF. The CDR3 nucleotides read TGTGCCAGCAGCTTAGCGGGGTGGCAGTACTTC.

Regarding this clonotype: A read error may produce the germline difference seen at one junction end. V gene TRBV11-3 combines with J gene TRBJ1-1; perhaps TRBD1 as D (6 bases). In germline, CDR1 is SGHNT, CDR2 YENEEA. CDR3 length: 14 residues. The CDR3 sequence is CASSSGRGNTEALF. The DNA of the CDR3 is TGTGCCAGCAGCTCTGGCAGGGGAAACACTGAAGCTTTATTT.

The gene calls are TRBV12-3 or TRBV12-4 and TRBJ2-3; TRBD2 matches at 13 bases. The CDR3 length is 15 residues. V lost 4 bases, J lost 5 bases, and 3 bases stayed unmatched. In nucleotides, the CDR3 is TGTGCCAGCAGTTCGGGACTAGCGGGGAGAGATACGCAGTATTTT. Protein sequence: CASSSGLAGRDTQYF.

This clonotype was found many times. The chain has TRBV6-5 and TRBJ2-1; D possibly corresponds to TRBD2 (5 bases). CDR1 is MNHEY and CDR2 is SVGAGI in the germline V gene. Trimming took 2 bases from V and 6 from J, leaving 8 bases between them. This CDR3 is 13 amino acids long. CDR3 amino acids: CASSYHTSNEQFF. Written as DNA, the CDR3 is TGTGCCAGCAGTTACCATACTAGCAATGAGCAGTTCTTC.

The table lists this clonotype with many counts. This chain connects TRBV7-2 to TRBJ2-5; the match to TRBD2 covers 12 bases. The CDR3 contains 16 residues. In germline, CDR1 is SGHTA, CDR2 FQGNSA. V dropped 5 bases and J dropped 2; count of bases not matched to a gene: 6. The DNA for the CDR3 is TGTGCCAGCAGCAGACTAGCGGGGGCGATACAAGAGACCCAGTACTTC. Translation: CASSRLAGAIQETQYF.

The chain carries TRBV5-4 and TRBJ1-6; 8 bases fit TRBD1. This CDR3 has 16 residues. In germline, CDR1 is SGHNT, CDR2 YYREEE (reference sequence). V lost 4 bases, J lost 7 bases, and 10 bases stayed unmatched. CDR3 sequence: CASSKGGTGGNSPLHF. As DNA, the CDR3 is TGTGCCAGCAGCAAAGGAGGGACAGGCGGCAATTCACCCCTCCACTTT.

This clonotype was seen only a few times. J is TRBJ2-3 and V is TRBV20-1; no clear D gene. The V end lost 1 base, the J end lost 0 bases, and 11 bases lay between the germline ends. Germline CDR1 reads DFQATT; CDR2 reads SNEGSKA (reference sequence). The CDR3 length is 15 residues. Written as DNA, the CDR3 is TGCAGTGCTAGAGGATTGACGGTTAGCACAGATACGCAGTATTTT. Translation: CSARGLTVSTDTQYF.

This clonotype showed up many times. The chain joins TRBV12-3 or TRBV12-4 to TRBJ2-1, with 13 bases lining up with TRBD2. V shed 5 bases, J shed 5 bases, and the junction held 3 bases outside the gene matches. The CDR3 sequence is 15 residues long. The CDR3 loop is CASSTGTSGDNEQFF. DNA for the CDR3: TGTGCCAGCAGTACCGGGACTAGCGGGGACAATGAGCAGTTCTTC.

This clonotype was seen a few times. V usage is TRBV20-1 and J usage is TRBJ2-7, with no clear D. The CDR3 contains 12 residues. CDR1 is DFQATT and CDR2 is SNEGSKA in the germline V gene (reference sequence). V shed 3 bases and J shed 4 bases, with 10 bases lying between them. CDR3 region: CSASRTKYEQYF. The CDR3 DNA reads TGCAGTGCTAGTAGGACCAAGTACGAGCAGTACTTC.

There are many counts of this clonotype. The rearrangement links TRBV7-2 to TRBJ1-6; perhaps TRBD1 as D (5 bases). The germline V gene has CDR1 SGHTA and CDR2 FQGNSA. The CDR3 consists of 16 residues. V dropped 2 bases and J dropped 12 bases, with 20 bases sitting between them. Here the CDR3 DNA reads TGTGCCAGCAGCTTAAATCTCGGAAAGTGGGACGAACCCCTCCACTTT. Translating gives CASSLNLGKWDEPLHF.

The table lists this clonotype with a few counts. CDR3 nucleotides: TGTGCCAGCAGTTACTCGAGTAGGAGCGCGAACACTGAAGCTTTCTTT. It is translated as CASSYSSRSANTEAFF. The chain employs TRBV6-2 or TRBV6-3 and TRBJ1-1; D unresolved. The CDR3 totals 16 residues. With 0 bases removed from V and 1 base from J, the gap between germline ends came to 12 bases. The germline gives CDR1 MNHEY, CDR2 SVGEGT.

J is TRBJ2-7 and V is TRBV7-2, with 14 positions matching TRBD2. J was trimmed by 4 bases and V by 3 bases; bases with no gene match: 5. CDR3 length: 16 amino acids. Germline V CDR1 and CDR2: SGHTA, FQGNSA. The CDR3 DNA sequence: TGTGCCAGCAGCTTGAGACTAGCGGGAGGGCCGTACGAGCAGTACTTC. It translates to CASSLRLAGGPYEQYF.

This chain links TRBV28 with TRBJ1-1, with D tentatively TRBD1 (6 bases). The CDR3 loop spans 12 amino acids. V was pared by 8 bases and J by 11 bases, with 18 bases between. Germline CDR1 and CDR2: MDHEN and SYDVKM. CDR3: CASGGIGGLAFF. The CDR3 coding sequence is TGTGCCAGCGGCGGGATAGGGGGACTGGCTTTCTTT.

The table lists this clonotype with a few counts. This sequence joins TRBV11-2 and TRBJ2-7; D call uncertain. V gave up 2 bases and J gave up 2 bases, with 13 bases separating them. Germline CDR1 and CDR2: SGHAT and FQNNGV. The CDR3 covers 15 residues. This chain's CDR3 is CASSLKRDPAYEQYF. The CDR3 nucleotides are TGTGCCAGCAGCTTAAAAAGGGATCCGGCCTACGAGCAGTACTTC.

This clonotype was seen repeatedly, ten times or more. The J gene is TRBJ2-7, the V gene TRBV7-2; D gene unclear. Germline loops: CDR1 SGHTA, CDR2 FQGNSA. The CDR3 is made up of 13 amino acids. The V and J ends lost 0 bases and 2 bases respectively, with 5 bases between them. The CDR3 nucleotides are TGTGCCAGCAGCTTAGCCAGGACCTACGAGCAGTACTTC. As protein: CASSLARTYEQYF.